This TCR beta chain is drawn from a study of cytotoxic CD8 clonotypes in ibrutinib-treated CLL. Study context: After a median of about 70 months, 14 patients stayed remitted and approximately twelve progressed; responses had been partial in 24 and complete in 2. Investigators collected response samples after a median about 12 months of treatment, range 6 to 36.

Study-level points and caveats: Clonality measured at baseline exceeded age-matched healthy donors, tracking circulating CD8+ T-cell counts.

Data came from immunoSEQ multiplex PCR; TCRdb stores just in-frame clones and leaves some out. This sample has 130,000 or so clones; 75% to 90% occur once, and the top ten carry roughly 2%. With respect to this clone: The antigen remains unidentified.

This sequence was found in a human donor with chronic lymphocytic leukemia. Sequencing was performed on PBMCs, taken after 24 months of ibrutinib treatment.

DNA for the CDR3: TGCGCCAGCAGCCACTTGACAGGGGGTCTCTACGAGCAGTACTTC. Encoded protein: CASSHLTGGLYEQYF. The chain couples TRBV4-3 to TRBJ2-7; 9 bases map to TRBD1. The CDR3 spans 15 residues. Germline-derived CDR1 and CDR2 are LGHNA and YSLEER. With V trimmed by 3 bases and J by 3 bases, 6 bases remained unmatched.